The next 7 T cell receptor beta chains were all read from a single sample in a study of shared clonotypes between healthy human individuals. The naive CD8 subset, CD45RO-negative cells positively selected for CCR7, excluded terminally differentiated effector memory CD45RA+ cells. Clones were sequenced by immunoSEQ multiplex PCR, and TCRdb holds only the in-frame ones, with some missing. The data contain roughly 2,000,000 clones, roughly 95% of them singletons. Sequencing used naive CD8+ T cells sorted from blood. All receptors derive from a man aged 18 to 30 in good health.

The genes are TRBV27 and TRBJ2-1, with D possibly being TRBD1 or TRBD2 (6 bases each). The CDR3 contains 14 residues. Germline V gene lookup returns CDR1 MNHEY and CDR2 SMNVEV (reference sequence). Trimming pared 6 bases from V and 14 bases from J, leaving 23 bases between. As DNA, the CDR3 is TGTGCCAGCAGCCCTCCGGGGGCCGAGGTTGGGAAGTTCTTC. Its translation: CASSPPGAEVGKFF.

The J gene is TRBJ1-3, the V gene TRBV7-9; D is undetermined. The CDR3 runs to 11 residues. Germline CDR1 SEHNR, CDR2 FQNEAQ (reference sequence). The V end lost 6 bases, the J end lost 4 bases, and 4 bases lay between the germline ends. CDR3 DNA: TGTGCCAGCAGGGCCGGAAACACCATATATTTT. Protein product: CASRAGNTIYF.

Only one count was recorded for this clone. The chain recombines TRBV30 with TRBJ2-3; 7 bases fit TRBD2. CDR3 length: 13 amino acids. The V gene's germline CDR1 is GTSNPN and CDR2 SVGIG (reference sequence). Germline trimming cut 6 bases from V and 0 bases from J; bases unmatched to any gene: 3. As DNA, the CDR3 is TGTGCCTGCTGGGGGGGTAGCACAGATACGCAGTATTTT. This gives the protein CACWGGSTDTQYF.

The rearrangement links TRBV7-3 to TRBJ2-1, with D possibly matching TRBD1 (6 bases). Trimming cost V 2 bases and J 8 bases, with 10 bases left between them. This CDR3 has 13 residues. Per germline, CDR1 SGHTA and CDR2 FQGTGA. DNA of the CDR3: TGTGCCAGCAGCTTAGACAGGAAACATGAGCAGTTCTTC. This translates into CASSLDRKHEQFF.

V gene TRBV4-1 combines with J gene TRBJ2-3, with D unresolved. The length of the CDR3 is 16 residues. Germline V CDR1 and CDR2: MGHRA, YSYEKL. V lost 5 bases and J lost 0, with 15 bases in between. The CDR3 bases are TGCGCCAGCAGCATTGGAACGGGCGTGAGCACAGATACGCAGTATTTT. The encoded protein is CASSIGTGVSTDTQYF.

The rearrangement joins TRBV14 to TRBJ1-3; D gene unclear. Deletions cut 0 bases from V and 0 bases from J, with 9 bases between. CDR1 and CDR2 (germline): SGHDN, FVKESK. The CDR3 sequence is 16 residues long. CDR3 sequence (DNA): TGTGCCAGCAGCCAAGATCTTACCTTCTCTGGAAACACCATATATTTT. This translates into CASSQDLTFSGNTIYF. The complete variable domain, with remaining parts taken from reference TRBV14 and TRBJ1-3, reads EAGVTQFPSHSVIEKGQTVTLRCDPISGHDNLYWYRRVMGKEIKFLLHFVKESKQDESGMPNNRFLAERTGGTYSTLKVQPAELEDSGVYFCASSQDLTFSGNTIYFGEGSWLTVV.

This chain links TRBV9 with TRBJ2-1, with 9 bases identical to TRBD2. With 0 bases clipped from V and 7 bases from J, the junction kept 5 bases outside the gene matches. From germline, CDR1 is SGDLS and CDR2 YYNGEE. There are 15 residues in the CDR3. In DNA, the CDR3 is TGTGCCAGCAGCGTAGACACTAGCGGGTTGAATGAGCAGTTCTTC. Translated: CASSVDTSGLNEQFF.